This T cell receptor (beta chain) appears in the sequencing data of a study of cytomegalovirus exposure and HLA in healthy donors. This CDR3 is 16 amino acids long. CDR1 LNHDA and CDR2 SQIVND come from the germline V gene (reference sequence). J lost 8 bases, V lost 6 bases, and 9 bases had no gene match. Use of 60 Vbeta and 13 Jbeta primers characterized the PCR. Profiled with immunoSEQ multiplex PCR; TCRdb holds only in-frame clones, not every one. The sample shows approximately 220,000 clones, 70% to 90% of them seen only once. Study conclusions and caveats: HLA alleles were associated with 15,000 to 20,000 TCR beta sequences in a later analysis at 0.05 false discovery rate.

As to this clone: The antigen is not known.

The chain recombines TRBV19 with TRBJ2-1; 14 nucleotides agree with TRBD2. The source of this sequence is a man aged 25 to 45 in good health and CMV-seronegative. Sample: PBMCs. CDR3 sequence (DNA): TGTGCCAGTAGAAGGGGACTAGCGGGGGCTGGAGATGAGCAGTTCTTC. Amino acid sequence: CASRRGLAGAGDEQFF.